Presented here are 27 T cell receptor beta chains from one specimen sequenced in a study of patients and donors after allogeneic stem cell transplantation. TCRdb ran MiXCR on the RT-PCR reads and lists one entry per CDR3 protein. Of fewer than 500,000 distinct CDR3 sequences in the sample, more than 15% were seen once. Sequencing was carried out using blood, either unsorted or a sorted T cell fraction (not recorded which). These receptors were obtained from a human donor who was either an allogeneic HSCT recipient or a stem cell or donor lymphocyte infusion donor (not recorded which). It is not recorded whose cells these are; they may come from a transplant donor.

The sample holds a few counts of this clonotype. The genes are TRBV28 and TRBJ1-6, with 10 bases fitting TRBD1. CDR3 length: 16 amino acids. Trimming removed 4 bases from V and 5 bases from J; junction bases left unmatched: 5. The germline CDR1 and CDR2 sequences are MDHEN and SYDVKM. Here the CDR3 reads CASSSPDRGDNSPLHF. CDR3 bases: TGTGCCAGCAGTTCCCCGGACAGGGGGGATAATTCACCCCTCCACTTT. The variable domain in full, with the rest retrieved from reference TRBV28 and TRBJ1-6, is DVKVTQSSRYLVKRTGEKVFLECVQDMDHENMFWYRQDPGLGLRLIYFSYDVKMKEKGDIPEGYSVSREKKERFSLILESASTNQTSMYLCASSSPDRGDNSPLHFGNGTRLTVT.

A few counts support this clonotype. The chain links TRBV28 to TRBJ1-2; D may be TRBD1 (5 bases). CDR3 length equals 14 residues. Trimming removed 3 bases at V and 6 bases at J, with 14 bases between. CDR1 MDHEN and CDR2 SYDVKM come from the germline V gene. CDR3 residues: CASSFRQTLNGYTF. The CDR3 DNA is TGTGCCAGCAGTTTCCGACAGACACTGAATGGCTACACCTTC.

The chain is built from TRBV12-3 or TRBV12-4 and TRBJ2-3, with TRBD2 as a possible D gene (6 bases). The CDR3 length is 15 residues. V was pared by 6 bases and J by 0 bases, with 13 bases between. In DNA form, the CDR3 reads TGTGCCAGCAGGGAGGGAGCCTCCAGCACAGATACGCAGTATTTT. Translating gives CASREGASSTDTQYF.

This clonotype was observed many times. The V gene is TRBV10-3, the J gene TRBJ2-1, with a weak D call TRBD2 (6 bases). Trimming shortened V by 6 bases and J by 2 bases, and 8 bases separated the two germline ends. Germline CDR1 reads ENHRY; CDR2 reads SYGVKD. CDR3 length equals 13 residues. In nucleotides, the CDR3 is TGTGCCATCAGCCGGGAGACCTACAATGAGCAGTTCTTC. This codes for CAISRETYNEQFF.

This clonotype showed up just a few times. CDR3 protein: CAWSVHGTNTEAFF. CDR3 DNA: TGTGCCTGGAGTGTACACGGGACGAACACTGAAGCTTTCTTT. This sequence joins TRBV30 and TRBJ1-1; maybe TRBD1 (5 bases). The CDR3 contains 14 residues. Germline CDR1 GTSNPN, CDR2 SVGIG (reference sequence). V was pared by 0 bases and J by 1 base, with 9 bases between.

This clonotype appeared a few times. CDR3 bases: TGTGCCATGGGACAACGGGTTGGCACTGAAGCTTTCTTT. Protein sequence: CAMGQRVGTEAFF. V usage is TRBV10-3 and J usage is TRBJ1-1; TRBD1 is a possible D gene (6 bases). The CDR3 consists of 13 residues. The germline V and J ends were trimmed by 9 bases and 4 bases, with 15 bases remaining between them. The V gene's germline CDR1 is ENHRY and CDR2 SYGVKD.

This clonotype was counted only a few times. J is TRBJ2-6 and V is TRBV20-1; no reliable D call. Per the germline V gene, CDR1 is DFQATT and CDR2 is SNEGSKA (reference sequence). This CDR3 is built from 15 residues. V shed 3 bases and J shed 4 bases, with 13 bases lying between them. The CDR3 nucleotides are TGCAGTGCTAGGGAGTTTGGAACCGGGGCCAACGTCCTGACTTTC. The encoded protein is CSAREFGTGANVLTF.

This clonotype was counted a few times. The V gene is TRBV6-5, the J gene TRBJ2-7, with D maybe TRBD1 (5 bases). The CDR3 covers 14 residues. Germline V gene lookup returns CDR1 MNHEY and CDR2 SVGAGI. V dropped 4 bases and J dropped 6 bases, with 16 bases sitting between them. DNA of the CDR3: TGTGCCAGCAGTTGGGGCCAAGGCCCTTCCGAGCAGTACTTC. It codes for CASSWGQGPSEQYF.

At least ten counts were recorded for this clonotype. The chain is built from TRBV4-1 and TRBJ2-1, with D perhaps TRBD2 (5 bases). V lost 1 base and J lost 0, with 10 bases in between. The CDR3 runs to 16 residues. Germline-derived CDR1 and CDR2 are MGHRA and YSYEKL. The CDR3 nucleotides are TGCGCCAGCAGCCAAGGGACTTTTAGCTCCTACAATGAGCAGTTCTTC. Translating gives CASSQGTFSSYNEQFF.

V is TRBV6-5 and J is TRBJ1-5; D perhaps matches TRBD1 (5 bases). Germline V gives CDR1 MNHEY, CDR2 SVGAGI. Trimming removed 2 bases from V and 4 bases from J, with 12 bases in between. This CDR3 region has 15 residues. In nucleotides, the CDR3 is TGTGCCAGCAGTTACCCTGGGCAGGGAAATCAGCCCCAGCATTTT. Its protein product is CASSYPGQGNQPQHF.

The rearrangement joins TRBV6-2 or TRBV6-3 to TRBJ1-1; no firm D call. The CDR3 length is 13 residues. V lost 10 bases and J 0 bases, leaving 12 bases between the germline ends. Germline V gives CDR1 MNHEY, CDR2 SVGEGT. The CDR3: CATLQSLNTEAFF. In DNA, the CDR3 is TGTGCCACCCTACAGAGCTTGAACACTGAAGCTTTCTTT.

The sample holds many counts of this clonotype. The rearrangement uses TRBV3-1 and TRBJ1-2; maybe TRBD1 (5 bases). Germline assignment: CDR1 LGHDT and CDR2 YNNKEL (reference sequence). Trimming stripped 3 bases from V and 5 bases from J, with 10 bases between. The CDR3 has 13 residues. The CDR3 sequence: CASSQGGLYGYTF. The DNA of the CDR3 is TGTGCCAGCAGCCAGGGGGGACTATATGGCTACACCTTC.

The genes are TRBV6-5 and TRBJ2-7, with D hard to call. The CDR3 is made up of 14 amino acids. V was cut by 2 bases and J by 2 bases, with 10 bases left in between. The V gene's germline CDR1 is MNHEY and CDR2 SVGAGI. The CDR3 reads CASSYSQSTYEQYF. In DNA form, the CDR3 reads TGTGCCAGCAGTTACAGCCAGAGTACCTACGAGCAGTACTTC.

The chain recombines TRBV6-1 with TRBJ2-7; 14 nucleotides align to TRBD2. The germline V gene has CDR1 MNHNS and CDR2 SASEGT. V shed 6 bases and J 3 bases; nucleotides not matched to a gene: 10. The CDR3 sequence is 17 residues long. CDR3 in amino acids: CASSRLAGGPMSYEQYF. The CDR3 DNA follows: TGTGCCAGCAGCCGACTAGCGGGGGGGCCCATGAGCTACGAGCAGTACTTC.

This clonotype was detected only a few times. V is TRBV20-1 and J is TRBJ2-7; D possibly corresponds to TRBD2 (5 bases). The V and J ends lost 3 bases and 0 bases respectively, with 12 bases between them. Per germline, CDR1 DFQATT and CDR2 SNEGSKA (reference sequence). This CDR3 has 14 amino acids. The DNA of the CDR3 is TGCAGTGCTAGGATCTCGGGGAGCTCCTACGAGCAGTACTTC. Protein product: CSARISGSSYEQYF.

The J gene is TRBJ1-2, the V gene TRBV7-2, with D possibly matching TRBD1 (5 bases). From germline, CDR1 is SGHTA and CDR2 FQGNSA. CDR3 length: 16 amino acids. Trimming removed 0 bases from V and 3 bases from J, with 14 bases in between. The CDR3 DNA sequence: TGTGCCAGCAGCTTAGCTTTAGGGCCGGGACACTATGGCTACACCTTC. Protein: CASSLALGPGHYGYTF.

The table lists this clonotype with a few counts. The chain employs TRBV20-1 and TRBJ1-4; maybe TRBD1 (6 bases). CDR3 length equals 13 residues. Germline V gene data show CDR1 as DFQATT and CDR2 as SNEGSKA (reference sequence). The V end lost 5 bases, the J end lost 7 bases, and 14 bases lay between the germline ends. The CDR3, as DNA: TGCAGTGCTTTAACCGGGACATCTGAAAAACTGTTTTTT. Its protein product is CSALTGTSEKLFF.

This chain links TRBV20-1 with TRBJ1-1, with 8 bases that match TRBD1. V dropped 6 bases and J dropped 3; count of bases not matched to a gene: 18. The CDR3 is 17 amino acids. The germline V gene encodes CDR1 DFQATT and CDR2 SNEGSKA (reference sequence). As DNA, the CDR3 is TGCAGTGCCAGAAGGACAGGGCCTCCCCGGGAGGACACTGAAGCTTTCTTT. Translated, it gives CSARRTGPPREDTEAFF.

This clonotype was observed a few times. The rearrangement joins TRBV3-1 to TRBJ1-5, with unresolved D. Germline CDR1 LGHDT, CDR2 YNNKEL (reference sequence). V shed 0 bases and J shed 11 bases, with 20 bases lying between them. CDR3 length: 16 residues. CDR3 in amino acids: CASSQEGTEALETQHF. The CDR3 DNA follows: TGTGCCAGCAGCCAAGAGGGAACTGAGGCTCTCGAAACCCAGCATTTT. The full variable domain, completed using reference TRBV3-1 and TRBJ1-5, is DTAVSQTPKYLVTQMGNDKSIKCEQNLGHDTMYWYKQDSKKFLKIMFSYNNKELIINETVPNRFSPKSPDKAHLNLHINSLELGDSAVYFCASSQEGTEALETQHFGDGTRLSIL.

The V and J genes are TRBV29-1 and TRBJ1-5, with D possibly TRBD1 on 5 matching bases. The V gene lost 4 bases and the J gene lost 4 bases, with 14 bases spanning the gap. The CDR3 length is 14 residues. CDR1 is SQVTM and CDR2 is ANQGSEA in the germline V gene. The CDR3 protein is CSVVFGAVNQPQHF. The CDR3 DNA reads TGCAGCGTTGTGTTCGGGGCAGTTAATCAGCCCCAGCATTTT.

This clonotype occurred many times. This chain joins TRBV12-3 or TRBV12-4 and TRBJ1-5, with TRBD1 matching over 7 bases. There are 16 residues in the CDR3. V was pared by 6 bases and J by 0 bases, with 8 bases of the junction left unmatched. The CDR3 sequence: CASSPRGGPSNQPQHF. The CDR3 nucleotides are TGTGCCAGCAGCCCCAGGGGGGGCCCTAGCAATCAGCCCCAGCATTTT.

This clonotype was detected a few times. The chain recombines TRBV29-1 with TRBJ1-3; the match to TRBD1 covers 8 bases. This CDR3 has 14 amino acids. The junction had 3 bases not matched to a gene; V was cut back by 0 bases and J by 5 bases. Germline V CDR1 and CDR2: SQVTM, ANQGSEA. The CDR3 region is CSVEDGDRRNTIYF. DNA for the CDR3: TGCAGCGTTGAAGATGGGGACAGGAGAAACACCATATATTTT.

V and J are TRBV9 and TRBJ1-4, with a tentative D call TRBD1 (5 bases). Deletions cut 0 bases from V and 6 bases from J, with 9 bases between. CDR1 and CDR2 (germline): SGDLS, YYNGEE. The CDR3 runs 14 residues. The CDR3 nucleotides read TGTGCCAGCAGCGTAGCGGCAGGGCATGAAAAACTGTTTTTT. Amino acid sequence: CASSVAAGHEKLFF.

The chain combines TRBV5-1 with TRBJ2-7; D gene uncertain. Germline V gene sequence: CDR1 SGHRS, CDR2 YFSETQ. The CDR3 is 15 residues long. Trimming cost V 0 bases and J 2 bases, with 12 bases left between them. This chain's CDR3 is CASSLGAGKTYEQYF. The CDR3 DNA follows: TGCGCCAGCAGCTTGGGGGCAGGAAAAACCTACGAGCAGTACTTC.

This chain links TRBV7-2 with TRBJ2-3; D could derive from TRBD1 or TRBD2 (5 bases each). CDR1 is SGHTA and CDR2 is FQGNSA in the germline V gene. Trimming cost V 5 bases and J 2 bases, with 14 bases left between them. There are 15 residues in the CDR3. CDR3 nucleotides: TGTGCCAGCAGCGCAGTGGGGCGGGTCACAGATACGCAGTATTTT. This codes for CASSAVGRVTDTQYF.

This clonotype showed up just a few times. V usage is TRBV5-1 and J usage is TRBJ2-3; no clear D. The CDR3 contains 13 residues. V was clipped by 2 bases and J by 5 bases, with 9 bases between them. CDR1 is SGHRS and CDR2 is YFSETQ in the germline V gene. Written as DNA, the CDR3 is TGCGCCAGCAGCTTCTTGTTGGGAGATACGCAGTATTTT. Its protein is CASSFLLGDTQYF.

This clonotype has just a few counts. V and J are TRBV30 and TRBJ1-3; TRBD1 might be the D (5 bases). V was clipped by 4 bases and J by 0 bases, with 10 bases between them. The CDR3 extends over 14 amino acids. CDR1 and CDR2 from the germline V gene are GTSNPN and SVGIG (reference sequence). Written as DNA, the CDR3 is TGTGCCTGGACCAGGGATCACTCTGGAAACACCATATATTTT. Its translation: CAWTRDHSGNTIYF.